Below, 31 T cell receptor beta chains from the same sample are listed, as sequenced in a study of T cell responses to AZD1222 COVID-19 vaccine. TCRdb's copy holds only in-frame clones and misses some; the assay was immunoSEQ multiplex PCR. Its clone listing holds 150,000 or so clones. The specimen sequenced was peripheral blood. The receptors shown here come from an adult in good health.

The V call is TRBV3-1 (or the pseudogene TRBV3-2), the J call TRBJ2-3; no clear D gene. CDR1 and CDR2 (germline): LGHDT, YNNKEL (reference sequence). Trimming cost V 0 bases and J 0 bases, with 7 bases left between them. The CDR3 is made up of 15 amino acids. The CDR3 region is CASSQDPTSTDTQYF. The CDR3 DNA sequence: TGTGCCAGCAGCCAAGACCCTACAAGCACAGATACGCAGTATTTT.

The rearrangement links TRBV5-1 to TRBJ2-2, with a possible D match to TRBD2 (5 bases). V gave up 6 bases and J gave up 0 bases, with 15 bases separating them. CDR3 length: 16 amino acids. Germline V gene lookup returns CDR1 SGHRS and CDR2 YFSETQ. CDR3 sequence: CASIGSQAANTGELFF. As DNA, the CDR3 is TGCGCCAGCATAGGGAGCCAGGCCGCGAACACCGGGGAGCTGTTTTTT.

This rearrangement joins TRBV7-8 to TRBJ2-7, with TRBD2 matching over 13 bases. CDR1 and CDR2 from the germline V gene are SGHVS and FQNEAQ. The CDR3 loop spans 17 amino acids. The V and J ends lost 3 bases and 4 bases, in that order; junction bases with no gene match: 9. The CDR3 bases are TGTGCCAGCAGCTTTCCCGGGGGGACTAGCGGGGCTTACGAGCAGTACTTC. Residues: CASSFPGGTSGAYEQYF.

This chain connects TRBV18 to TRBJ1-2, with 8 bases aligning to TRBD1. CDR1 and CDR2 (germline): KGHSH, LQKENI. The CDR3 consists of 14 residues. J was trimmed by 2 bases and V by 3 bases; bases with no gene match: 2. The CDR3 nucleotides read TGTGCCAGCTCACCGCGGGACAGGAACTATGGCTACACCTTC. Protein: CASSPRDRNYGYTF.

The chain couples TRBV5-1 to TRBJ1-5; D is possibly TRBD1 (6 bases). V was trimmed by 1 base and J by 5 bases, leaving 7 bases between them. Per germline, CDR1 SGHRS and CDR2 YFSETQ. CDR3 length: 13 amino acids. CDR3 residues: CASSLSGDQPQHF. The CDR3 nucleotides read TGCGCCAGCAGCTTGTCAGGGGATCAGCCCCAGCATTTT.

V is TRBV7-2 and J is TRBJ2-3; 12 bases are shared with TRBD1. This CDR3 comprises 14 residues. Per germline, CDR1 SGHTA and CDR2 FQGNSA. Germline trimming cut 5 bases from V and 6 bases from J; bases unmatched to any gene: 3. The CDR3: CASSRDRGQDTQYF. The CDR3 DNA follows: TGTGCCAGCAGCCGGGACAGGGGGCAGGATACGCAGTATTTT.

The chain has TRBV11-2 and TRBJ1-4; 7 positions match TRBD1. Germline V gene data show CDR1 as SGHAT and CDR2 as FQNNGV. J was trimmed by 5 bases and V by 5 bases; bases with no gene match: 8. The CDR3 spans 15 residues. CDR3 region: CASSPQGQLNEKLFF. DNA of the CDR3: TGTGCCAGCAGCCCCCAGGGACAGCTAAATGAAAAACTGTTTTTT.

The chain has TRBV18 and TRBJ1-3; D call uncertain. The V and J ends lost 3 bases and 2 bases respectively, with 17 bases between them. In germline, CDR1 is KGHSH, CDR2 LQKENI. The CDR3 length is 17 residues. The CDR3 DNA reads TGTGCCAGCTCACCGCCGAACTCGAGGGTTGCTGGAAACACCATATATTTT. Its translation is CASSPPNSRVAGNTIYF.

The chain links TRBV9 to TRBJ1-1; D is ambiguous. Germline loops: CDR1 SGDLS, CDR2 YYNGEE. The CDR3 spans 14 residues. The ends were cut back, 0 bases at V and 0 bases at J, with 6 bases in the middle. CDR3 sequence (DNA): TGTGCCAGCAGCGTAGGCAGCCTGAACACTGAAGCTTTCTTT. This codes for CASSVGSLNTEAFF.

The chain recombines TRBV5-4 with TRBJ1-1; perhaps TRBD1 as D (5 bases). The ends were cut back, 0 bases at V and 0 bases at J, with 21 bases in the middle. This CDR3 spans 19 amino acids. Germline V CDR1 and CDR2: SGHNT, YYREEE (reference sequence). CDR3 bases: TGTGCCAGCAGCTTGGGGGTTGGGCAGGGAGATTACATGAACACTGAAGCTTTCTTT. This translates into CASSLGVGQGDYMNTEAFF.

The genes are TRBV2 and TRBJ1-5; a possible D gene is TRBD1 (5 bases). CDR1 and CDR2 (germline): SNHLY, FYNNEI. The length of the CDR3 is 15 residues. Trimming pared 1 base from V and 7 bases from J, leaving 14 bases between. In DNA form, the CDR3 reads TGTGCCAGCAGTGAAGAGCCGGGGGGAAACCAGCCCCAGCATTTT. Encoded protein: CASSEEPGGNQPQHF.

The rearrangement joins TRBV11-2 to TRBJ2-7; 8 bases are a match to TRBD1. The CDR3 contains 17 residues. Germline values: CDR1 SGHAT, CDR2 FQNNGV. The trim removed 2 bases at V and 3 bases at J, leaving 12 bases unmatched. This chain's CDR3 is CASSLNPGQGRHYEQYF. CDR3 nucleotides: TGTGCCAGCAGCTTAAACCCCGGACAGGGCCGCCACTACGAGCAGTACTTC.

The V call is TRBV23-1, the J call TRBJ1-1, with D possibly being TRBD1 (6 bases). TRBV23-1 is identified as an open reading frame with a role that is uncertain. The CDR3 has 15 residues. Deletions cut 2 bases from V and 4 bases from J, with 14 bases between. The CDR3: CASSQDRGPGTEAFF. The CDR3, as DNA: TGCGCCAGCAGTCAAGACCGGGGGCCGGGCACTGAAGCTTTCTTT.

The chain uses TRBV29-1 and TRBJ1-2; D uncertain. This CDR3 contains 13 residues. The germline CDR1 and CDR2 sequences are SQVTM and ANQGSEA. The V gene lost 1 base and the J gene lost 2 bases, with 8 bases spanning the gap. The CDR3 loop reads CSVEGQLNYGYTF. The DNA of the CDR3 is TGCAGCGTTGAAGGACAACTAAACTATGGCTACACCTTC.

The chain is built from TRBV5-1 and TRBJ2-7; either TRBD1 or TRBD2 may supply D (5 bases each). Germline V gene sequence: CDR1 SGHRS, CDR2 YFSETQ. This CDR3 has 14 amino acids. Trimming removed 2 bases from V and 5 bases from J, with 14 bases in between. DNA of the CDR3: TGCGCCAGCAGCTTAAGAGACCGAGGGGACGAGCAGTACTTC. It translates to CASSLRDRGDEQYF. Together with reference TRBV5-1 and TRBJ2-7, the CDR3 gives the full variable domain: KAGVTQTPRYLIKTRGQQVTLSCSPISGHRSVSWYQQTPGQGLQFLFEYFSETQRNKGNFPGRFSGRQFSNSRSEMNVSTLELGDSALYLCASSLRDRGDEQYFGPGTRLTVT.

The CDR3 region has the DNA TGCAGCGTCCTACAAGCGGGTCGTAGCACAGATACGCAGTATTTT. Its protein is CSVLQAGRSTDTQYF. This chain connects TRBV29-1 to TRBJ2-3, with D maybe TRBD2 (6 bases). The CDR3 totals 15 residues. Per the germline V gene, CDR1 is SQVTM and CDR2 is ANQGSEA. V shed 6 bases and J shed 0 bases, with 16 bases lying between them.

The V gene is TRBV25-1, the J gene TRBJ2-2; D remains unclear. CDR3 length equals 13 residues. CDR1 is MGHDK and CDR2 is SYGVNS in the germline V gene. V lost 7 bases and J lost 3, with 9 bases in between. The CDR3 nucleotides are TGTGCCAGCACCCGACGGGACACCGGGGAGCTGTTTTTT. Translated: CASTRRDTGELFF.

The chain carries TRBV3-1 (or the pseudogene TRBV3-2) and TRBJ2-1; 9 bases are shared with TRBD1. Germline CDR1 is LGHDT and CDR2 is YNNKEL (reference sequence). The CDR3 loop spans 17 amino acids. V shed 1 base, J shed 5 bases, and the junction held 9 bases outside the gene matches. The CDR3 is CASSQVLGQGADNEQFF. The DNA of the CDR3 is TGTGCCAGCAGCCAAGTACTGGGACAGGGAGCAGACAATGAGCAGTTCTTC.

This chain joins TRBV28 and TRBJ1-1; D is perhaps TRBD1 (6 bases). Trimming stripped 2 bases from V and 4 bases from J, with 11 bases between. CDR3 length: 14 amino acids. CDR1 and CDR2 from the germline V gene are MDHEN and SYDVKM. The CDR3 is CASSLGGLGTEAFF. The CDR3 nucleotides are TGTGCCAGCAGTTTAGGGGGGCTGGGCACTGAAGCTTTCTTT. Looking up the rest from reference TRBV28 and TRBJ1-1 gives the full variable domain: DVKVTQSSRYLVKRTGEKVFLECVQDMDHENMFWYRQDPGLGLRLIYFSYDVKMKEKGDIPEGYSVSREKKERFSLILESASTNQTSMYLCASSLGGLGTEAFFGQGTRLTVV.

V and J are TRBV5-1 and TRBJ1-1; 10 nucleotides match TRBD1. Germline V gives CDR1 SGHRS, CDR2 YFSETQ. CDR3 length: 13 residues. V dropped 4 bases and J dropped 5; count of bases not matched to a gene: 2. CDR3 loop: CASSRDRGTEAFF. DNA for the CDR3: TGCGCCAGCAGCAGGGACAGGGGAACTGAAGCTTTCTTT. Supplemented by reference TRBV5-1 and TRBJ1-1, the full variable domain reads KAGVTQTPRYLIKTRGQQVTLSCSPISGHRSVSWYQQTPGQGLQFLFEYFSETQRNKGNFPGRFSGRQFSNSRSEMNVSTLELGDSALYLCASSRDRGTEAFFGQGTRLTVV.

V and J are TRBV28 and TRBJ1-4; TRBD1 aligns across 7 bases. The CDR3 is 15 residues long. Germline-derived CDR1 and CDR2 are MDHEN and SYDVKM. Trimming took 7 bases from V and 7 from J; bases not matched to a gene: 12. CDR3 sequence reads: CASTPTPGGGEKLFF. CDR3 nucleotides: TGTGCCAGCACCCCCACCCCAGGGGGTGGTGAAAAACTGTTTTTT. Full variable domain (missing parts from reference TRBV28 and TRBJ1-4): DVKVTQSSRYLVKRTGEKVFLECVQDMDHENMFWYRQDPGLGLRLIYFSYDVKMKEKGDIPEGYSVSREKKERFSLILESASTNQTSMYLCASTPTPGGGEKLFFGSGTQLSVL.

The chain has TRBV18 and TRBJ1-1; tentatively, D is TRBD1 (5 bases). Trimming removed 3 bases from V and 5 bases from J, with 13 bases in between. CDR3 length: 14 amino acids. Germline V lookup: CDR1 KGHSH, CDR2 LQKENI. CDR3 region: CASSPRAGGTEAFF. The CDR3 coding sequence is TGTGCCAGCTCACCCCGGGCGGGGGGGACTGAAGCTTTCTTT.

The chain is built from TRBV7-9 and TRBJ2-2, with 12 bases fitting TRBD2. The CDR3 has 13 residues. Germline CDR1 and CDR2: SEHNR and FQNEAQ (reference sequence). J gave up 6 bases and V 8 bases, and 1 base lay outside the gene matches. CDR3 DNA sequence: TGTGCCAGCGGACTAGCGGGGTCCGGGGAGCTGTTTTTT. Its translation is CASGLAGSGELFF.

This chain links TRBV18 with TRBJ1-3; 7 bases are shared with TRBD1. Looked up from germline, CDR1 is KGHSH and CDR2 is LQKENI. This CDR3 has 14 amino acids. V dropped 6 bases and J dropped 4; count of bases not matched to a gene: 6. CDR3 amino acids: CASSQGGYGNTIYF. For the CDR3, the DNA is TGTGCCAGCTCCCAGGGGGGCTACGGAAACACCATATATTTT.

The chain combines TRBV13 with TRBJ2-5; D perhaps matches TRBD2 (6 bases). The V gene's germline CDR1 is PRHDT and CDR2 FYEKMQ (reference sequence). The CDR3 has 14 residues. V gave up 4 bases and J gave up 2 bases, with 11 bases separating them. CDR3 region: CASSSGTGQETQYF. Here the CDR3 DNA reads TGTGCCAGCAGCTCGGGGACTGGGCAAGAGACCCAGTACTTC. The whole variable domain, filled in from reference TRBV13 and TRBJ2-5, reads AAGVIQSPRHLIKEKRETATLKCYPIPRHDTVYWYQQGPGQDPQFLISFYEKMQSDKGSIPDRFSAQQFSDYHSELNMSSLELGDSALYFCASSSGTGQETQYFGPGTRLLVL.

The chain combines TRBV3-1 (or the pseudogene TRBV3-2) with TRBJ2-1; D not resolved. Trimming removed 5 bases at V and 6 bases at J, with 8 bases between. The CDR3 consists of 12 residues. Germline V lookup: CDR1 LGHDT, CDR2 YNNKEL (reference sequence). CDR3 sequence: CASSSVRNEQFF. The CDR3 DNA is TGTGCCAGCAGCTCAGTACGCAATGAGCAGTTCTTC.

This CDR3 is CASSYDRDYGYTF. The CDR3 DNA reads as TGTGCCAGCAGTTACGACAGAGACTATGGCTACACCTTC. The V and J genes are TRBV6-5 and TRBJ1-2; a possible D gene is TRBD1 (5 bases). This CDR3 has 13 residues. From germline, CDR1 is MNHEY and CDR2 SVGAGI. Trimming took off 2 bases at V and 3 bases at J, with 7 bases between the two ends.

The CDR3 sequence is CASSGMSSTDTQYF. In DNA form, the CDR3 reads TGTGCCAGCAGCGGGATGTCTAGCACAGATACGCAGTATTTT. The chain uses TRBV7-2 and TRBJ2-3, with D uncertain. Trimming pared 5 bases from V and 0 bases from J, leaving 9 bases between. Germline lookup yields CDR1 SGHTA and CDR2 FQGNSA. The CDR3 runs 14 residues.

The gene calls are TRBV14 and TRBJ2-1; D call uncertain. V lost 5 bases and J lost 4, with 9 bases in between. Germline CDR1 reads SGHDN; CDR2 reads FVKESK. This CDR3 region has 13 residues. CDR3 coding DNA: TGTGCCAGCAGCGGGCAGATTTACAATGAGCAGTTCTTC. Translated, it gives CASSGQIYNEQFF.

J is TRBJ1-3 and V is TRBV2, with 7 bases identical to TRBD1. This CDR3 has 17 amino acids. The J segment lost 0 bases and the V segment lost 6 bases, leaving 11 bases of the junction unmatched. CDR1 is SNHLY and CDR2 is FYNNEI in the germline V gene. The CDR3 here is CASSLRQGTSSGNTIYF. The CDR3 nucleotides read TGTGCCAGCAGCCTTAGACAGGGAACGAGCTCTGGAAACACCATATATTTT.

CDR3 region: CAWTRQGASPLHF. The CDR3 DNA reads as TGTGCCTGGACAAGACAGGGGGCTTCACCCCTCCACTTT. V and J are TRBV30 and TRBJ1-6; 10 bases map to TRBD1. The V segment lost 4 bases and the J segment 9 bases; nucleotides outside the gene matches: 3. The CDR3 is 13 residues long. CDR1 is GTSNPN, CDR2 SVGIG, per germline (reference sequence).